This T cell receptor (beta chain) was sequenced for a study of cytomegalovirus exposure and HLA in healthy donors. Study-wide results and limits: An Asian-associated ancestry cluster reportedly showed fewer N-insertions than the approximately 650-donor mean in a later analysis.

A single count supports this clone. Its matching antigen is unknown. Both 60 Vbeta primers and 13 Jbeta primers went into the PCR. Authors' methods: In a later analysis, of around 80 million unique beta chains, 9 million to 11 million appeared in at least two donors. Clones were sequenced by immunoSEQ multiplex PCR, and TCRdb holds only the in-frame ones, with some missing. D and trimming come from the DNA, and the V and J calls and clone size come from that table. The sample shows about 140,000 clones, nearly 85% of them seen only once. This CDR3 region has 14 residues. The germline gives CDR1 SEHNR, CDR2 FQNEAQ (reference sequence). V was pared by 3 bases and J by 4 bases, with 12 bases between.

Sequenced material: PBMCs. The receptor was isolated from a male donor in good health and CMV-seronegative. The rearrangement uses TRBV7-9 and TRBJ1-2; D gene uncertain. CDR3 DNA: TGTGCCAGCAGCTTTCCAGCGGAATCCTATGGCTACACCTTC. Translating it yields CASSFPAESYGYTF. Complete variable domain (other parts from reference TRBV7-9 and TRBJ1-2): DTGVSQNPRHKITKRGQNVTFRCDPISEHNRLYWYRQTLGQGPEFLTYFQNEAQLEKSRLLSDRFSAERPKGSFSTLEIQRTEQGDSAMYLCASSFPAESYGYTFGSGTRLTVV.